This T cell receptor beta chain was observed in a study of blood T cell repertoires in COVID-19. Overall study: The United States, Italy and Spain provided the acute and convalescent COVID-19 samples. T cells, B-cell-depleted T cells, or PBMCs provided the cDNA or gDNA that served as material.

Sequencing was performed with immunoSEQ multiplex PCR; in TCRdb, only in-frame clones are kept and a portion is missing. The repertoire holds about 43,000 clones, with over 80% as singletons. The length of the CDR3 is 13 residues. V lost 2 bases and J 3 bases, leaving 7 bases between the germline ends. Germline CDR1 and CDR2: SEHNR and FQNEAQ (reference sequence). The source is a woman of 80 years or more with acute or convalescent COVID-19. What was sequenced was peripheral blood. V usage is TRBV7-9 and J usage is TRBJ1-2; D gene uncertain. The CDR3 protein is CASSLQVDYGYTF. CDR3 bases: TGTGCCAGCAGCTTACAGGTGGACTATGGCTACACCTTC. The full variable domain, with the rest looked up from reference TRBV7-9 and TRBJ1-2, is DTGVSQNPRHKITKRGQNVTFRCDPISEHNRLYWYRQTLGQGPEFLTYFQNEAQLEKSRLLSDRFSAERPKGSFSTLEIQRTEQGDSAMYLCASSLQVDYGYTFGSGTRLTVV.